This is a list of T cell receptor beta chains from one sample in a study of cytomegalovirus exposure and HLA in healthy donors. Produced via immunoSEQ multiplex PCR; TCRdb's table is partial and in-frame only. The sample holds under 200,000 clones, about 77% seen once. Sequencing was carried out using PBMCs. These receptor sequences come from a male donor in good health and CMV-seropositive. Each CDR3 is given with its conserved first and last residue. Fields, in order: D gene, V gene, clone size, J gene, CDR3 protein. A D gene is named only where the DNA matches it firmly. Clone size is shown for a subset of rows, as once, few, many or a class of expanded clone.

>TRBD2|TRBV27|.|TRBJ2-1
CASTRLAGASEQFF
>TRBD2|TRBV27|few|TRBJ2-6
CASSFGGDSGANVLTF
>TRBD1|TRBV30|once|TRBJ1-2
CAVKQGAFDYGYTF
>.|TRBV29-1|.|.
CSVEDKTGIDEQYF
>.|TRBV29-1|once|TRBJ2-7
CRRGDRSYEQYF
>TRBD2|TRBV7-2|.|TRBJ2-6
CASSASGGSSGANVLTF
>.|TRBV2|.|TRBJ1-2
CASSGDRLGGYTF
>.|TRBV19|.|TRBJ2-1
CASLGGRNRYNEQFF
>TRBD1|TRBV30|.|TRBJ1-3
CAWNPTGGLGNTIYF
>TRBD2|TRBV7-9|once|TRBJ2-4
CASVDVTGGDPAQHF
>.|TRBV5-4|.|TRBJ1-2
CASSLEPGGRYGYTF
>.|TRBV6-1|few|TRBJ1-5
CASSRGSRGNQPQHF
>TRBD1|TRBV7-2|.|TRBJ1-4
CASSSQIMTGGNEKLFF
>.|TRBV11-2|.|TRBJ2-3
CASSFSGGMSTDTQYF
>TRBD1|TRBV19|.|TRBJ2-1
CASRGTAHYNEQFF
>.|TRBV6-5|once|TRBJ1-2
CASSSGSGVGYTF
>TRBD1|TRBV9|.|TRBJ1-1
CASRQGENTEAFF
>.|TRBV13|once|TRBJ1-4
CASSLHGQPNEKLFF
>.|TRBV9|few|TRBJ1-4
CASSQVWGGGVNEKLFF
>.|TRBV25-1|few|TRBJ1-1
CASSERGSRTEAFF
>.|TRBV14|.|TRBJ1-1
CASSQDYLALGTEAFF
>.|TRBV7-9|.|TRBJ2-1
CASSLVAAYNEQFF
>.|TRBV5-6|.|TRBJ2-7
CASTQAGVYYEQYF
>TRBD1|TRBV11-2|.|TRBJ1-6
CASSPGTGSSSYNSPLHF